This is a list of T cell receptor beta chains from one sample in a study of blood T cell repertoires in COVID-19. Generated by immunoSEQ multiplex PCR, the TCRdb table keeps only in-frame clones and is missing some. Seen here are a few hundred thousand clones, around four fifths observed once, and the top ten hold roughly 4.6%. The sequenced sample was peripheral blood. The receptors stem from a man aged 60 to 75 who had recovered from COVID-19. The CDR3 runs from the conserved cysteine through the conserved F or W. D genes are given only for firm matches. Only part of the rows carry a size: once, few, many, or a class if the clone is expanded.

CDR3aa: CASSERWGYTF; CDR3nt: TGTGCCAGCAGTGAGCGGTGGGGCTACACCTTC; v_gene: TRBV6-1; j_gene: TRBJ1-2; d_gene: NA; abundance: NA
CDR3aa: CASSKTVGTEAFF; CDR3nt: TGTGCCAGCAGTAAGACAGTGGGCACTGAAGCTTTCTTT; v_gene: TRBV12-3/TRBV12-4; j_gene: TRBJ1-1; d_gene: NA; abundance: NA
CDR3aa: CASSLTGEQYF; CDR3nt: TGTGCCAGCAGCTTAACCGGCGAGCAGTACTTC; v_gene: TRBV5-6; j_gene: TRBJ2-7; d_gene: NA; abundance: NA
CDR3aa: CASSLRDSLPYEQYF; CDR3nt: TGTGCCAGCAGCTTGAGGGACTCATTGCCGTACGAGCAGTACTTC; v_gene: TRBV5-5; j_gene: TRBJ2-7; d_gene: NA; abundance: NA
CDR3aa: CASTPRRDRNPGQTQYF; CDR3nt: TGTGCCAGTACCCCACGTCGGGACAGGAATCCCGGCCAGACCCAGTACTTC; v_gene: TRBV19; j_gene: TRBJ2-5; d_gene: TRBD1; abundance: NA
CDR3aa: CASSLQGRQPQHF; CDR3nt: TGTGCCAGCAGCTTACAGGGGAGACAGCCCCAGCATTTT; v_gene: TRBV7-8; j_gene: TRBJ1-5; d_gene: NA; abundance: NA
CDR3aa: CASSSALASTDTQYF; CDR3nt: TGCGCCAGCAGCAGCGCACTAGCCAGCACAGATACGCAGTATTTT; v_gene: TRBV5-1; j_gene: TRBJ2-3; d_gene: NA; abundance: NA
CDR3aa: CASSQGQGTGELFF; CDR3nt: TGTGCCAGCAGCCAAGGACAGGGCACCGGGGAGCTGTTTTTT; v_gene: TRBV9; j_gene: TRBJ2-2; d_gene: TRBD1; abundance: NA
CDR3aa: CASSLTPRGGWRPGELFF; CDR3nt: TGTGCCAGCAGTTTAACCCCACGGGGGGGTTGGAGACCCGGGGAGCTGTTTTTT; v_gene: TRBV28; j_gene: TRBJ2-2; d_gene: TRBD2; abundance: NA
CDR3aa: CASSEAPPGQHSGNTIYF; CDR3nt: TGTGCCAGCAGTGAAGCCCCGCCCGGACAGCACTCTGGAAACACCATATATTTT; v_gene: TRBV6-1; j_gene: TRBJ1-3; d_gene: NA; abundance: once
CDR3aa: CASSPGGQGMNTGELFF; CDR3nt: TGCGCCAGCAGCCCAGGAGGACAGGGAATGAACACCGGGGAGCTGTTTTTT; v_gene: TRBV4-1; j_gene: TRBJ2-2; d_gene: TRBD1; abundance: NA
CDR3aa: CASSSDRVETEAFF; CDR3nt: TGTGCCAGCAGCTCGGACAGGGTTGAGACTGAAGCTTTCTTT; v_gene: TRBV11-2; j_gene: TRBJ1-1; d_gene: TRBD1; abundance: NA
CDR3aa: CATSDSQPPTGSGYTF; CDR3nt: TGTGCCACCAGTGATTCCCAACCCCCCACGGGATCCGGCTACACCTTC; v_gene: TRBV24-1; j_gene: TRBJ1-2; d_gene: NA; abundance: NA
CDR3aa: CSVEVGYGYTF; CDR3nt: TGCAGCGTTGAAGTCGGCTATGGCTACACCTTC; v_gene: TRBV29-1; j_gene: TRBJ1-2; d_gene: NA; abundance: once
CDR3aa: CASTSWGGEETQYF; CDR3nt: TGTGCCAGCACGTCATGGGGGGGGGAAGAGACCCAGTACTTC; v_gene: TRBV28; j_gene: TRBJ2-5; d_gene: TRBD2; abundance: NA
CDR3aa: CASSAGTGRQPQHF; CDR3nt: TGTGCCAGCAGCGCCGGGACAGGGCGGCAGCCCCAGCATTTT; v_gene: TRBV3-1/TRBV3-2; j_gene: TRBJ1-5; d_gene: TRBD1; abundance: NA
CDR3aa: CASSSEGALGYTF; CDR3nt: TGTGCCAGTAGTTCAGAGGGAGCTCTTGGCTACACCTTC; v_gene: TRBV19; j_gene: TRBJ1-2; d_gene: NA; abundance: NA
CDR3aa: CASSLSSGANVLTF; CDR3nt: TGTGCCAGCTCCCTGTCCTCTGGGGCCAACGTCCTGACTTTC; v_gene: TRBV18; j_gene: TRBJ2-6; d_gene: NA; abundance: NA
CDR3aa: CASSTRTGEGEKLFF; CDR3nt: TGTGCCAGTAGTACCCGGACAGGGGAAGGGGAAAAACTGTTTTTT; v_gene: TRBV19; j_gene: TRBJ1-4; d_gene: TRBD1; abundance: NA
CDR3aa: CASSVRKGDTEAFF; CDR3nt: TGTGCCAGCAGTGTTAGGAAGGGGGACACTGAAGCTTTCTTT; v_gene: TRBV28; j_gene: TRBJ1-1; d_gene: NA; abundance: NA
CDR3aa: CASRVDRGGNTIYF; CDR3nt: TGTGCCAGCAGGGTAGACCGAGGCGGAAACACCATATATTTT; v_gene: TRBV2; j_gene: TRBJ1-3; d_gene: NA; abundance: few
CDR3aa: CASSTMTGRQETQYF; CDR3nt: TGTGCCAGCAGCACAATGACAGGGCGGCAAGAGACCCAGTACTTC; v_gene: TRBV5-5; j_gene: TRBJ2-5; d_gene: TRBD1; abundance: NA
CDR3aa: CASRRQVLDETQYF; CDR3nt: TGCGCCAGCAGGAGACAGGTCCTGGACGAGACCCAGTACTTC; v_gene: TRBV10-2; j_gene: TRBJ2-5; d_gene: NA; abundance: NA
CDR3aa: CASSTVGQGKTFF; CDR3nt: TGTGCCAGCAGTACCGTGGGACAGGGGAAAACTTTCTTT; v_gene: TRBV28; j_gene: TRBJ1-1; d_gene: TRBD1; abundance: NA
CDR3aa: CASSFPPETQYF; CDR3nt: TGTGCCAGCAGCTTTCCCCCGGAGACCCAGTACTTC; v_gene: TRBV7-9; j_gene: TRBJ2-5; d_gene: NA; abundance: NA
CDR3aa: CASSLAWTGNEKLFF; CDR3nt: TGTGCCAGCAGCTTGGCCTGGACAGGGAATGAAAAACTGTTTTTT; v_gene: TRBV5-6; j_gene: TRBJ1-4; d_gene: TRBD1; abundance: NA